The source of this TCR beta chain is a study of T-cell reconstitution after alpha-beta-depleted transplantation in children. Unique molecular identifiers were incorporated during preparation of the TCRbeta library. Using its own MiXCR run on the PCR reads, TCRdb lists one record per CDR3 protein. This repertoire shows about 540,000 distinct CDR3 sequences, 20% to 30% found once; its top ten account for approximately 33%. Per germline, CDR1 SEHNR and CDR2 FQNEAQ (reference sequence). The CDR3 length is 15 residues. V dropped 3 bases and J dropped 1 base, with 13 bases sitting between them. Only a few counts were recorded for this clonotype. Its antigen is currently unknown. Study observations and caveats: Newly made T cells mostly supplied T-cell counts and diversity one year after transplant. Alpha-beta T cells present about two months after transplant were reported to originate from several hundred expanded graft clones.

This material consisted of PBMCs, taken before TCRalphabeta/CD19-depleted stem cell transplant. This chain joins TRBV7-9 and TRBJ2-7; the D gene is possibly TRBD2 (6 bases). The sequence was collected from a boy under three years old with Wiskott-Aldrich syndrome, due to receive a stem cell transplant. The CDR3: CASSFSLAPSYEQYF. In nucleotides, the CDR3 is TGTGCCAGCAGCTTTAGTCTAGCGCCATCCTACGAGCAGTACTTC.